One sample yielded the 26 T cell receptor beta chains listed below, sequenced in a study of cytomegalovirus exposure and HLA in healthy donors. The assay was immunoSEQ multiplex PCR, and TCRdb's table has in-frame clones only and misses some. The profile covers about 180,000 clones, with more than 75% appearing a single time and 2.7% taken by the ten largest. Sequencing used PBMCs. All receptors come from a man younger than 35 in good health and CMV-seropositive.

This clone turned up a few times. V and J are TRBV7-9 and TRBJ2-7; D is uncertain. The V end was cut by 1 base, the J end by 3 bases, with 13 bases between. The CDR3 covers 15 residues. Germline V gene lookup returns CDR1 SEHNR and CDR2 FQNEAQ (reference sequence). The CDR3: CASSLVKRHSYEQYF. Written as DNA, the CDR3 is TGTGCCAGCAGCTTAGTGAAACGCCACAGCTACGAGCAGTACTTC.

The CDR3 bases are TGTGCCACCAGCAGTCCCAGGTCTATCTCCTACAATGAGCAGTTCTTC. This encodes CATSSPRSISYNEQFF. V gene TRBV15 combines with J gene TRBJ2-1; no clear D. Germline-derived CDR1 and CDR2 are LNHNV and YYDKDF (reference sequence). V was pared by 3 bases and J by 0 bases, with 12 bases between. The CDR3 covers 16 residues.

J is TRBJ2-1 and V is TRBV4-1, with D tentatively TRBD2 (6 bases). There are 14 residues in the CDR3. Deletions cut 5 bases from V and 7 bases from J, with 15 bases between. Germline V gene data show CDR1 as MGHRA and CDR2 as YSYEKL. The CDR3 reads CASSVGGAGNEQFF. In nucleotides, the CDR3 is TGCGCCAGCAGCGTCGGCGGGGCTGGGAATGAGCAGTTCTTC.

In DNA form, the CDR3 reads TGTGCCAGCAGCTCACCGGGACAGCAATACAATGAGCAGTTCTTC. This sequence encodes CASSSPGQQYNEQFF. The chain carries TRBV9 and TRBJ2-1, with TRBD1 matching 7 bases. The germline V gene encodes CDR1 SGDLS and CDR2 YYNGEE. The CDR3 loop spans 15 amino acids. V shed 4 bases, J shed 4 bases, and the junction held 8 bases outside the gene matches.

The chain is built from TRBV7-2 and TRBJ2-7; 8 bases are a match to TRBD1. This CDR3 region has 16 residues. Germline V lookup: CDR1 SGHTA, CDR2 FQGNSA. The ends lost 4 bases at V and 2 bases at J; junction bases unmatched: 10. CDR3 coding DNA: TGTGCCAGCAGCTCTTCGGAGGAGACAGGGGCCTACGAGCAGTACTTC. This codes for CASSSSEETGAYEQYF.

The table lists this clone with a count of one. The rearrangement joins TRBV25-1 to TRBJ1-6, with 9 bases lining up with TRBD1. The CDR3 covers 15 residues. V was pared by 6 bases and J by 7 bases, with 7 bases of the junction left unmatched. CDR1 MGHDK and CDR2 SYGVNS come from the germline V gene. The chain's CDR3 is CASRQTGTGNSPLHF. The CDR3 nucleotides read TGTGCCAGCAGACAGACCGGGACAGGGAATTCACCCCTCCACTTT. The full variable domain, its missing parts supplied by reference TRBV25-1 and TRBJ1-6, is EADIYQTPRYLVIGTGKKITLECSQTMGHDKMYWYQQDPGMELHLIHYSYGVNSTEKGDLSSESTVSRIRTEHFPLTLESARPSHTSQYLCASRQTGTGNSPLHFGNGTRLTVT.

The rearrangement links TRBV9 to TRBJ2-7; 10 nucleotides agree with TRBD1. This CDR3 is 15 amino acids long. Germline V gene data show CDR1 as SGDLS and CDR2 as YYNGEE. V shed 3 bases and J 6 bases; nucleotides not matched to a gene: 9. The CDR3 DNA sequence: TGTGCCAGCAGCGCCATGACAGGGGGCGCGACCGAGCAGTACTTC. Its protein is CASSAMTGGATEQYF.

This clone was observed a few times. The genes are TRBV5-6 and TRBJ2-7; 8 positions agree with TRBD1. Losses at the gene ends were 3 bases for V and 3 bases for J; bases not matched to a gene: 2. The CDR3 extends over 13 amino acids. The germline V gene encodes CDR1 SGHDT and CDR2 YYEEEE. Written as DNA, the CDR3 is TGTGCCAGCAGCTGGGGACAGGACTACGAGCAGTACTTC. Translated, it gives CASSWGQDYEQYF.

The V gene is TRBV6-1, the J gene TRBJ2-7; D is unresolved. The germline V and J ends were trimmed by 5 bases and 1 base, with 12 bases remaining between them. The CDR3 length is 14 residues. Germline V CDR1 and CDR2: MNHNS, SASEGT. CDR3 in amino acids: CASSFFSDSYEQYF. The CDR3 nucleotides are TGTGCCAGCAGTTTTTTCTCAGATTCCTACGAGCAGTACTTC.

DNA for the CDR3: TGTGCCAGCGCGCTCGAGAGGCTACAAGAGACCCAGTACTTC. As protein: CASALERLQETQYF. The rearrangement links TRBV2 to TRBJ2-5; D is ambiguous. Germline CDR1 SNHLY, CDR2 FYNNEI. The CDR3 length is 14 residues. Trimming stripped 8 bases from V and 2 bases from J, with 15 bases between.

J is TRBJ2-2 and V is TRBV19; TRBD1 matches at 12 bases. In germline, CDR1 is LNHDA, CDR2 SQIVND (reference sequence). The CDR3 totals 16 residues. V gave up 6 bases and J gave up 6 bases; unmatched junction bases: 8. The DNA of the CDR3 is TGTGCCAGTAGCATGTTAGGGACAGGGGGCTCCGGGGAGCTGTTTTTT. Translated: CASSMLGTGGSGELFF.

The DNA of the CDR3 is TGTGCCTGGAGTGTAGAGCAGGGCCTAAACACTGAAGCTTTCTTT. It translates to CAWSVEQGLNTEAFF. The J gene is TRBJ1-1, the V gene TRBV30, with D perhaps TRBD1 (5 bases). This CDR3 region has 15 residues. Germline CDR1 and CDR2: GTSNPN and SVGIG (reference sequence). The ends were cut back, 0 bases at V and 2 bases at J, with 13 bases in the middle.

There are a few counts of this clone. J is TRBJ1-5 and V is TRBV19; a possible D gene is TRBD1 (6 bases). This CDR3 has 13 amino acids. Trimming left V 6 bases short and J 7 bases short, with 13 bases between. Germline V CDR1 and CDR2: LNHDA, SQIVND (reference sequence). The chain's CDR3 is CASSNQGNQPQHF. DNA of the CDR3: TGTGCCAGTAGCAACCAGGGGAACCAGCCCCAGCATTTT.

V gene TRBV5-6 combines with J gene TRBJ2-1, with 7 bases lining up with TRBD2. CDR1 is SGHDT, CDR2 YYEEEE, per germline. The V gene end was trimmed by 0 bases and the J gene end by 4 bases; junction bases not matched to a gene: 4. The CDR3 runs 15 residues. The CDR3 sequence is CASSLVAGEYNEQFF. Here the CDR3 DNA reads TGTGCCAGCAGCTTGGTCGCGGGAGAGTACAATGAGCAGTTCTTC.

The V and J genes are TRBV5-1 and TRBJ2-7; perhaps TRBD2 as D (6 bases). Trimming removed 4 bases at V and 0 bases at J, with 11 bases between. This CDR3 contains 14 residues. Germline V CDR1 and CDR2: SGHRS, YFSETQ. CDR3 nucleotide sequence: TGCGCCAGCAGCCGGGACTCAGCCTCCTACGAGCAGTACTTC. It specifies CASSRDSASYEQYF. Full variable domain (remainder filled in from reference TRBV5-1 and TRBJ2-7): KAGVTQTPRYLIKTRGQQVTLSCSPISGHRSVSWYQQTPGQGLQFLFEYFSETQRNKGNFPGRFSGRQFSNSRSEMNVSTLELGDSALYLCASSRDSASYEQYFGPGTRLTVT.

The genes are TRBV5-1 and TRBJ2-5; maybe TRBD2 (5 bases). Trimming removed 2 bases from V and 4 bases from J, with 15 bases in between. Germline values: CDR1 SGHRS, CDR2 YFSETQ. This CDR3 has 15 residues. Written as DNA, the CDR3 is TGCGCCAGCAGCTTTTACACGGGGAAGGGAGAGACCCAGTACTTC. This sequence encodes CASSFYTGKGETQYF.

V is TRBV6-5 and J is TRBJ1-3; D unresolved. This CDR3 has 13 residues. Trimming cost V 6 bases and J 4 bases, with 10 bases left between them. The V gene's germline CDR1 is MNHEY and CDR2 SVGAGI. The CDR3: CASSLSPGNTIYF. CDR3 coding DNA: TGTGCCAGCAGCCTAAGCCCCGGAAACACCATATATTTT.

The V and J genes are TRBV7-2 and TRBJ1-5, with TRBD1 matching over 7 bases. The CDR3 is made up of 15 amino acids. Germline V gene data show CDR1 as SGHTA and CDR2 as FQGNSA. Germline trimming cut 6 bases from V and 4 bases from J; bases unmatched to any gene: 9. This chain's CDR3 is CASSYRGLANQPQHF. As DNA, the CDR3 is TGTGCCAGCAGTTACAGGGGATTAGCGAATCAGCCCCAGCATTTT. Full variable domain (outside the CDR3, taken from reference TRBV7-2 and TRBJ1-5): GAGVSQSPSNKVTEKGKDVELRCDPISGHTALYWYRQSLGQGLEFLIYFQGNSAPDKSGLPSDRFSAERTGGSVSTLTIQRTQQEDSAVYLCASSYRGLANQPQHFGDGTRLSIL.

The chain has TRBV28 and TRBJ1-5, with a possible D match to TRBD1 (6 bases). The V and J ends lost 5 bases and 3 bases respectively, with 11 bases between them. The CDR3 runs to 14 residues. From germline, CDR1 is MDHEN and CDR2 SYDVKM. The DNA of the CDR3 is TGTGCCAGCAGTCCCGGGACAATCAATCAGCCCCAGCATTTT. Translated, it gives CASSPGTINQPQHF.

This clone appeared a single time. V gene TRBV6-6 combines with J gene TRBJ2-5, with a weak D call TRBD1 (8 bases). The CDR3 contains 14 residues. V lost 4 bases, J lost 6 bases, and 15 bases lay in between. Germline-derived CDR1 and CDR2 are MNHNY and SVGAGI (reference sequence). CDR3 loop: CASSLGQGGQTQYF. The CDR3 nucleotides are TGTGCCAGCAGTTTAGGACAGGGAGGGCAGACCCAGTACTTC.

CDR3: CASSQVLGSGIGELFF. The CDR3 DNA is TGTGCCAGCAGCCAAGTTCTTGGTAGCGGGATTGGGGAGCTGTTTTTT. The chain employs TRBV4-2 and TRBJ2-2, with 8 nucleotides matching TRBD2. The CDR3 is made up of 16 amino acids. The ends lost 1 base at V and 8 bases at J; junction bases unmatched: 9. CDR1 is LGHNA, CDR2 YNFKEQ, per germline.

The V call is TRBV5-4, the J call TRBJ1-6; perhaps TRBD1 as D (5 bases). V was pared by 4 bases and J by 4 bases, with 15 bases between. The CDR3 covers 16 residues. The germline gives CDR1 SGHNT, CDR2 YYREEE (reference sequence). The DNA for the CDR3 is TGTGCCAGCAGCCCCCAAGCCCAGGGTTATAATTCACCCCTCCACTTT. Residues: CASSPQAQGYNSPLHF.

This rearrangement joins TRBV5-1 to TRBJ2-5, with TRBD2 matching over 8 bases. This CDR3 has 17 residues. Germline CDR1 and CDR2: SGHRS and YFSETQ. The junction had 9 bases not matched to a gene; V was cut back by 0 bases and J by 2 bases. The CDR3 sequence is CASSLAGGGYLQETQYF. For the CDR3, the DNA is TGCGCCAGCAGCTTGGCCGGGGGGGGATACCTACAAGAGACCCAGTACTTC.

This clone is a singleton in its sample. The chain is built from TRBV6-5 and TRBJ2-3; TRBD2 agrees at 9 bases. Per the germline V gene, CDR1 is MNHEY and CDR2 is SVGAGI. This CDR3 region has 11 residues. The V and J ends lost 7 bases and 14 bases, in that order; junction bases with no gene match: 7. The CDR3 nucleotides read TGTGCCAGCAACCGAGGGACTAGCTGGTATTTT. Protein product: CASNRGTSWYF.

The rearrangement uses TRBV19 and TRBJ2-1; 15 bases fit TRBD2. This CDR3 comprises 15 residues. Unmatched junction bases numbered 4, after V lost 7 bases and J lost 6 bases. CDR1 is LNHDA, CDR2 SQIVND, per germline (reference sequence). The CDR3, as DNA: TGTGCCAGTAAGGGGGGACTAGCGGGGGGCAATGAGCAGTTCTTC. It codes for CASKGGLAGGNEQFF.

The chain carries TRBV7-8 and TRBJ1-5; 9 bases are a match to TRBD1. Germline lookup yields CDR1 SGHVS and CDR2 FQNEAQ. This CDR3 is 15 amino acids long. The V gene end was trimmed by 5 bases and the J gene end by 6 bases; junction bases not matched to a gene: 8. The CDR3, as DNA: TGTGCCAGCAGCCCAGGGACAGGGATCGGTCAGCCCCAGCATTTT. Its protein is CASSPGTGIGQPQHF.